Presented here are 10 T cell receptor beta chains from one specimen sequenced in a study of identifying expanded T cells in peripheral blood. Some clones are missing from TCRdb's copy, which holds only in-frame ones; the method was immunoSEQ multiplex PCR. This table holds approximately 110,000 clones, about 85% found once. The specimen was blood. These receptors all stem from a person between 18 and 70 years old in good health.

In DNA, the CDR3 is TGCGCCAGCAGCTTACTAGCGGGGAGCACAGATACGCAGTATTTT. Protein: CASSLLAGSTDTQYF. The J gene is TRBJ2-3, the V gene TRBV5-1, with 10 positions matching TRBD2. Germline V gene data show CDR1 as SGHRS and CDR2 as YFSETQ. The CDR3 is made up of 15 amino acids. Trimming took 2 bases from V and 0 from J; bases not matched to a gene: 0.

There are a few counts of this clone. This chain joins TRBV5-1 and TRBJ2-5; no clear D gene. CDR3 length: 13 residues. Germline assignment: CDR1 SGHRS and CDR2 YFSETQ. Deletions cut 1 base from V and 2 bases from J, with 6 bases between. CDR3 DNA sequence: TGCGCCAGCAGCTTGACAGCTCAAGAGACCCAGTACTTC. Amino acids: CASSLTAQETQYF. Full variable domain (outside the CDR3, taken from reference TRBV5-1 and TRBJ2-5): KAGVTQTPRYLIKTRGQQVTLSCSPISGHRSVSWYQQTPGQGLQFLFEYFSETQRNKGNFPGRFSGRQFSNSRSEMNVSTLELGDSALYLCASSLTAQETQYFGPGTRLLVL.

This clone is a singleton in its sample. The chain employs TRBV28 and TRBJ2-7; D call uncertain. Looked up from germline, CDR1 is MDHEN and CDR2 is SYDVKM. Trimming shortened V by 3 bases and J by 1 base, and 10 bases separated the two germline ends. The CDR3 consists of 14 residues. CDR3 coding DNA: TGTGCCAGCAGTTTTCTAGGCCGGTCCTACGAGCAGTACTTC. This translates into CASSFLGRSYEQYF.

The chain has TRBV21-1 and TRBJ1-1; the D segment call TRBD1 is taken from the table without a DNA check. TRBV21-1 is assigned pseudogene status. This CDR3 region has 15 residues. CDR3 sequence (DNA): TGTGCCAGCAGCAAAAGAGACAGGGTGGGGACTGAAGCTTTCTTT. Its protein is CASSKRDRVGTEAFF.

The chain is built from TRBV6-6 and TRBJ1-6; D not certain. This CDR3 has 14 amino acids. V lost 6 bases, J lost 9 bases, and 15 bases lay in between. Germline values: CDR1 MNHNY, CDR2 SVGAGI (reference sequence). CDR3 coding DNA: TGTGCCAGCAGCTCTGGGAGGGCTCGTTCACCCCTCCACTTT. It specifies CASSSGRARSPLHF.

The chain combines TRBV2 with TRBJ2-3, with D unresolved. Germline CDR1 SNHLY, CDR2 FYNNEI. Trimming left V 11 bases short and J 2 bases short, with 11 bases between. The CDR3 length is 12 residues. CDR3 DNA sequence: TGTGCCGGCCGGGTAAACACAGATACGCAGTATTTT. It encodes CAGRVNTDTQYF.

The CDR3 bases are TGTGCCAGCAGCCAAGAGCGGCGGGGGAACTATGGCTACACCTTC. It specifies CASSQERRGNYGYTF. The chain joins TRBV4-2 to TRBJ1-2; maybe TRBD1 (5 bases). V was pared by 0 bases and J by 2 bases, with 10 bases between. CDR3 length: 15 residues. Germline values: CDR1 LGHNA, CDR2 YNFKEQ.

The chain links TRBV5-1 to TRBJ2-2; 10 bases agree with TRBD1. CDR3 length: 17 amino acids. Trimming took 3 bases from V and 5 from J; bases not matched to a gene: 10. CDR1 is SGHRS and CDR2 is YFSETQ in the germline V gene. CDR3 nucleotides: TGCGCCAGCAGCTCCGGTGGGGACAGGGGACCGACCGGGGAGCTGTTTTTT. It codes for CASSSGGDRGPTGELFF.

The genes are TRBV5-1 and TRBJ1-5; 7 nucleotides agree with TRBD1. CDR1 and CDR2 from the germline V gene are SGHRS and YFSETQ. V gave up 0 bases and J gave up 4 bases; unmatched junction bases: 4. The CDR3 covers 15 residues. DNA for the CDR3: TGCGCCAGCAGCTTGGGGTCAGGGGGGAATCAGCCCCAGCATTTT. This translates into CASSLGSGGNQPQHF.

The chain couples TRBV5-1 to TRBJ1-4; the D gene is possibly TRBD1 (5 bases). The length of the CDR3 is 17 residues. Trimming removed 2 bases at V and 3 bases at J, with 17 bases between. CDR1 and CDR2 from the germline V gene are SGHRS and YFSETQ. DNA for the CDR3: TGCGCCAGCAGCTTTGGCCCTACTGACAGACCTAATGAAAAACTGTTTTTT. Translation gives CASSFGPTDRPNEKLFF.